This is a list of T cell receptor beta chains from one sample in a study of blood T cell repertoires in COVID-19. Sequencing was performed with immunoSEQ multiplex PCR; in TCRdb, only in-frame clones are kept and a portion is missing. The sample has over 85,000 clones, 87% seen once. Sequencing was carried out using peripheral blood. These receptors all come from a man aged 45-60 years with active COVID-19. CDR3s include the opening cysteine and the closing phenylalanine or tryptophan. Each record gives: V gene, clone size, D gene, CDR3 length, J gene, CDR3 protein, CDR3 DNA. D genes are given only for firm matches. Size is omitted from some rows. Given values are once, few, many or a class for expanded clones.

>TRBV7-7|once|TRBD1|15|TRBJ2-1
CASSLGQANYNEQFF
TGTGCTAGCAGCTTGGGACAGGCGAACTACAATGAGCAGTTCTTC
>TRBV19|once|TRBD1|15|TRBJ1-2
CASSNRGREGYGYTF
TGTGCCAGTAGTAACAGGGGGCGAGAGGGCTATGGCTACACCTTC
>TRBV7-2|-|TRBD1|18|TRBJ2-6
CASSQDRATISGANVLTF
TGTGCCAGCAGCCAGGACAGGGCAACAATCTCTGGGGCCAACGTCCTGACTTTC
>TRBV4-1|-|TRBD2|15|TRBJ2-7
CASSRERGDSYEQYF
TGCGCCAGCAGCCGAGAGCGGGGGGATTCCTACGAGCAGTACTTC
>TRBV7-2|-|-|16|TRBJ1-2
CASSLLGQLANYGYTF
TGTGCCAGCAGCTTACTCGGACAGCTAGCTAACTATGGCTACACCTTC
>TRBV6-4|-|TRBD1|15|TRBJ1-3
CASSRDSTSGNTIYF
TGTGCCAGCAGTCGGGACAGCACATCTGGAAACACCATATATTTT
>TRBV7-9|few|-|16|TRBJ1-6
CASSRSGTKGDSPLHF
TGTGCCAGCAGCCGCTCCGGGACAAAGGGGGATTCACCCCTCCACTTT
>TRBV19|-|-|12|TRBJ1-5
CASSTGGQPQHF
TGTGCCAGTAGTACGGGGGGTCAGCCCCAGCATTTT
>TRBV30|many|TRBD1|14|TRBJ1-6
CAWGAGQGGSPLHF
TGTGCCTGGGGGGCCGGACAGGGGGGTTCACCCCTCCACTTT
>TRBV7-9|few|-|13|TRBJ1-1
CASSPGENTEAFF
TGTGCCAGCAGCCCGGGGGAGAACACTGAAGCTTTCTTT
>TRBV13|-|TRBD1|13|TRBJ2-7
CASSRDRGREQYF
TGTGCCAGTAGCCGGGACAGGGGGCGCGAGCAGTACTTC
>TRBV5-4|-|-|13|TRBJ2-5
CASSPRGWETQYF
TGTGCCAGCAGCCCTCGGGGATGGGAGACCCAGTACTTC
>TRBV11-2|-|-|16|TRBJ1-6
CASSSPWGDDNSPLHF
TGTGCCAGCAGCTCGCCCTGGGGGGATGATAATTCACCCCTCCACTTT
>TRBV5-1|once|TRBD1|16|TRBJ2-1
CASSLDPGQGYNEQFF
TGCGCCAGCAGCTTGGACCCGGGACAGGGCTACAATGAGCAGTTCTTC
>TRBV13|-|TRBD1|15|TRBJ1-2
CASSYGDRENYGYTF
TGTGCCAGCAGCTACGGGGACAGGGAAAACTATGGCTACACCTTC
>TRBV7-2|-|TRBD1|16|TRBJ1-2
CASSSNAGTGHNGYTF
TGTGCCAGCAGCTCGAACGCCGGGACAGGGCACAATGGCTACACCTTC
>TRBV11-2|-|TRBD2|15|TRBJ2-1
CASSVSGGAHNEQFF
TGTGCCAGCAGCGTTAGCGGGGGGGCACACAATGAGCAGTTCTTC
>TRBV19|-|TRBD1|16|TRBJ1-5
CASSTLQGQSNQPQHF
TGTGCCAGTAGTACACTACAGGGGCAAAGCAATCAGCCCCAGCATTTT
>TRBV25-1|-|-|11|TRBJ1-2
CASSPGYGYTF
TGTGCCAGCAGTCCCGGCTATGGCTACACCTTC
>TRBV5-1|-|TRBD2|15|TRBJ2-7
CASSLEGTSGREQYF
TGCGCCAGCAGCTTGGAAGGGACTAGCGGTCGCGAGCAGTACTTC
>TRBV6-5|-|TRBD1|14|TRBJ1-2
CASSYSRGLGGYTF
TGTGCCAGCAGTTACTCGAGGGGGCTGGGGGGCTACACCTTC
>TRBV7-6|-|TRBD2|18|TRBJ2-3
CASSRGEPTSGGAETQYF
TGTGCCAGCAGCCGCGGTGAGCCGACTAGCGGGGGGGCCGAAACGCAGTATTTT
>TRBV7-2|-|-|13|TRBJ2-1
CASSFARQYEQFF
TGTGCCAGCAGCTTTGCCAGACAGTATGAGCAGTTCTTC
>TRBV9|-|-|12|TRBJ2-3
CASSPRDDTQYF
TGTGCCAGCAGCCCCCGGGATGATACGCAGTATTTT
>TRBV4-3|-|-|14|TRBJ2-7
CASSQGVTSPPYSF
TGCGCCAGCAGCCAGGGGGTGACTAGTCCCCCGTACAGCTTC
>TRBV14|-|-|15|TRBJ1-6
CASSHPAGANSPLHF
TGTGCCAGCAGCCATCCGGCAGGGGCAAATTCACCCCTCCACTTT
>TRBV10-3|-|-|15|TRBJ2-5
CAISEGRRGQETQYF
TGTGCCATCAGTGAGGGAAGGAGGGGCCAAGAGACCCAGTACTTC
>TRBV3-1/TRBV3-2|-|TRBD1|15|TRBJ2-1
CASSPGTGRASEQFF
TGTGCCAGCAGCCCCGGGACAGGCCGTGCCAGTGAGCAGTTCTTC
>TRBV30|once|-|11|TRBJ2-7
CAWGSLYEQYF
TGTGCCTGGGGTTCACTCTACGAGCAGTACTTC
>TRBV5-1|few|TRBD1|15|TRBJ1-3
CASSFTGGTGNTIYF
TGCGCCAGCAGCTTCACAGGGGGCACTGGAAACACCATATATTTT
>TRBV11-3|-|TRBD1|15|TRBJ2-3
CASSWGQGEADTQYF
TGTGCCAGCAGCTGGGGACAGGGGGAGGCAGATACGCAGTATTTT
>TRBV7-9|many|-|14|TRBJ2-1
CASLGFSSYNEQFF
TGTGCCAGCCTGGGCTTCAGCTCCTACAATGAGCAGTTCTTC
>TRBV5-4|-|-|13|TRBJ1-1
CASSLQSNTEAFF
TGTGCCAGCAGCTTACAGTCGAACACTGAAGCTTTCTTT
>TRBV6-5|-|TRBD1|14|TRBJ1-6
CASSPRGRDSPLHF
TGTGCCAGCAGCCCCAGGGGGAGAGACTCACCCCTCCACTTT
>TRBV7-2|-|-|13|TRBJ1-5
CASRRQANQPQHF
TGTGCCAGCAGAAGACAGGCTAATCAGCCCCAGCATTTT
>TRBV14|-|-|12|TRBJ2-2
CASSQPGGELFF
TGTGCCAGCAGCCAACCCGGCGGGGAGCTGTTTTTT
>TRBV4-2|-|TRBD2|17|TRBJ2-3
CASSQPTSGGTTDTQYF
TGTGCCAGCAGCCAGCCCACTAGCGGGGGGACCACAGATACGCAGTATTTT
>TRBV19|-|-|14|TRBJ1-3
CASIPGGSGNTIYF
TGTGCCAGTATTCCGGGGGGCTCTGGAAACACCATATATTTT
>TRBV6-5|-|-|13|TRBJ2-7
CASSSRDTYEQYF
TGTGCCAGCAGTTCCCGGGACACCTACGAGCAGTACTTC
>TRBV29-1|-|-|14|TRBJ1-1
CSVGRTAMNTEAFF
TGCAGCGTGGGAAGGACAGCTATGAACACTGAAGCTTTCTTT
>TRBV5-4|-|TRBD1|17|TRBJ2-4
CASSTGTGGLAKNIQYF
TGTGCCAGCAGCACCGGGACAGGGGGCTTAGCCAAAAACATTCAGTACTTC